This T cell receptor beta chain stems from a study of blood T cell repertoires in COVID-19. Background on the study: Acute and convalescent COVID-19 samples came from the United States, Italy and Spain. T cells, B-cell-depleted T cells, or PBMCs supplied cDNA or gDNA.

Authors' analysis steps: Scientists estimated how many nucleated cells there were by amplifying reference gene primers. Assay: immunoSEQ multiplex PCR; the TCRdb copy retains only in-frame clones and omits some. V, J and clone size were drawn from that table, and D and trimming were deduced from the DNA. The sample holds about 83,000 clones; more than 90% are singletons and the top ten take about 15%. CDR3 length: 14 amino acids. The receptor's source is a woman older than 75 with active or convalescent COVID-19. This chain connects TRBV1 to TRBJ2-1; the listed D gene, TRBD2, was not tested against the DNA. TRBV1 is a pseudogene segment. The specimen sequenced was peripheral blood. CDR3 amino acids: CTSSGGGSYNEQFF. CDR3 coding DNA: TGCACCAGCAGCGGCGGGGGGTCGTACAATGAGCAGTTCTTC.